These 16 T cell receptor beta chains originate from one sample sequenced in a study of long-term antiretroviral therapy in people with HIV. Survey-level immunoSEQ v3.0 assays were run. Sequenced by immunoSEQ multiplex PCR; TCRdb stores in-frame clones only, minus some. The table records about 11,000 clones, under 85% of them present only once. Sequenced here: unsorted PBMCs, sampled at the start of antiretroviral therapy, before treatment. The receptors shown here come from a man younger than 45 with HIV.

This chain links TRBV10-2 with TRBJ2-3; D might be TRBD1 (6 bases). There are 18 residues in the CDR3. The germline V and J ends were trimmed by 7 bases and 6 bases, with 29 bases remaining between them. The germline CDR1 and CDR2 sequences are WSHSY and SAAADI. The CDR3 nucleotides are TGCGCCAGCAAGTACGGGTCATCCGCGCAGGGGCTGGCGGATACGCAGTATTTT. This sequence encodes CASKYGSSAQGLADTQYF.

DNA for the CDR3: TGTGCCAGCAGCTTGTTCCAGGGAGGGGGGGTAGACAACACTGAAGCTTTCTTT. The encoded protein is CASSLFQGGGVDNTEAFF. The chain uses TRBV5-4 and TRBJ1-1; a weak D match, TRBD1 (6 bases). Germline V lookup: CDR1 SGHNT, CDR2 YYREEE (reference sequence). V lost 1 base and J 2 bases, leaving 21 bases between the germline ends. This CDR3 has 18 amino acids.

The chain combines TRBV5-4 with TRBJ1-2; D uncertain. The CDR3 has 16 amino acids. Germline V gives CDR1 SGHNT, CDR2 YYREEE (reference sequence). V lost 5 bases and J 4 bases, leaving 21 bases between the germline ends. CDR3 nucleotides: TGTGCCAGCAGTCCGAAAACAGAAATTCGACTCTATGGCTACACCTTC. It codes for CASSPKTEIRLYGYTF.

V is TRBV28 and J is TRBJ1-2; D call uncertain. The V and J ends lost 3 bases and 3 bases respectively, with 8 bases between them. The CDR3 covers 13 residues. Germline V gene sequence: CDR1 MDHEN, CDR2 SYDVKM. The CDR3 here is CASSLRSDYGYTF. The CDR3 nucleotides read TGTGCCAGCAGTTTGAGGTCTGACTATGGCTACACCTTC.

The rearrangement joins TRBV7-6 to TRBJ2-1; D unclear. This CDR3 is built from 12 residues. The V gene's germline CDR1 is SGHVS and CDR2 FNYEAQ. Trimming removed 3 bases from V and 8 bases from J, with 8 bases in between. CDR3 DNA: TGTGCCAGCAGCTTCGATAGCTATGAGCAGTTCTTC. Translated: CASSFDSYEQFF. Full variable domain (outside the CDR3, taken from reference TRBV7-6 and TRBJ2-1): GAGVSQSPRYKVTKRGQDVALRCDPISGHVSLYWYRQALGQGPEFLTYFNYEAQQDKSGLPNDRFSAERPEGSISTLTIQRTEQRDSAMYRCASSFDSYEQFFGPGTRLTVL.

The J gene is TRBJ2-1, the V gene TRBV7-2; perhaps TRBD1 as D (6 bases). The germline V gene has CDR1 SGHTA and CDR2 FQGNSA. The CDR3 is 15 amino acids. V lost 7 bases to trimming and J lost 6 bases, with 19 bases between them. CDR3 DNA sequence: TGTGCCAGCAATCGGGACATTATGAGGGCCAATGAGCAGTTCTTC. Translating gives CASNRDIMRANEQFF.

The chain carries TRBV7-8 and TRBJ2-7; D not certain. Germline CDR1 is SGHVS and CDR2 is FQNEAQ. The length of the CDR3 is 14 residues. With 4 bases removed from V and 4 bases from J, the gap between germline ends came to 14 bases. CDR3 region: CASSSDGGRYEQYF. The CDR3 DNA sequence: TGTGCCAGCAGCTCCGACGGTGGTAGGTACGAGCAGTACTTC.

This clone was counted a single time. The chain joins TRBV2 to TRBJ2-7; tentative D call: TRBD2 (5 bases). V lost 6 bases and J lost 6, with 15 bases in between. The CDR3 sequence is 13 residues long. From germline, CDR1 is SNHLY and CDR2 FYNNEI. CDR3 protein: CASRPQAGSEQYF. The DNA for the CDR3 is TGTGCCAGCAGGCCGCAGGCTGGGAGCGAGCAGTACTTC.

The table lists this clone with a few counts. This chain's CDR3 is CAWSVSAGGYLYEQYF. The CDR3 region has the DNA TGTGCCTGGAGTGTATCCGCGGGAGGGTACCTTTACGAGCAGTACTTC. The rearrangement links TRBV30 to TRBJ2-7; 9 nucleotides align to TRBD2. The CDR3 sequence is 16 residues long. Germline V gene lookup returns CDR1 GTSNPN and CDR2 SVGIG (reference sequence). With V trimmed by 0 bases and J by 4 bases, 10 bases remained unmatched.

This clone was seen only a few times. Other DNA sequences from this sample encode an identical CDR3 as well. J is TRBJ2-1 and V is TRBV2; the match to TRBD2 covers 11 bases. The CDR3 length is 19 residues. From germline, CDR1 is SNHLY and CDR2 FYNNEI. V dropped 2 bases and J dropped 0; count of bases not matched to a gene: 9. CDR3 amino acids: CASSEPGTSGGGSYNEQFF. The CDR3 DNA is TGTGCCAGCAGTGAACCAGGGACTAGCGGAGGGGGCTCCTACAATGAGCAGTTCTTC.

The chain has TRBV2 and TRBJ1-5; D gene ambiguous. In germline, CDR1 is SNHLY, CDR2 FYNNEI. The CDR3 runs 15 residues. V was clipped by 6 bases and J by 0 bases, with 12 bases between them. CDR3 sequence (DNA): TGTGCCAGCAGCGTTACCTATTATAGCAATCAGCCCCAGCATTTT. Encoded protein: CASSVTYYSNQPQHF.

The chain couples TRBV18 to TRBJ1-1; TRBD1 might be the D (5 bases). The CDR3 runs to 14 residues. From germline, CDR1 is KGHSH and CDR2 LQKENI. Between the trimmed V and J ends, which lost 3 bases and 5 bases, there was a span of 13 bases. Here the CDR3 DNA reads TGTGCCAGCTCACCGGGGGTTAGGCAAACTGAAGCTTTCTTT. This gives the protein CASSPGVRQTEAFF.

This rearrangement joins TRBV7-8 to TRBJ1-4; 9 positions agree with TRBD1. The CDR3 totals 16 residues. After removal of 4 bases from V and 6 bases from J, the junction contained 9 bases not matched to a gene. The germline gives CDR1 SGHVS, CDR2 FQNEAQ. The CDR3 sequence is CASSYTGTGYDEKLFF. For the CDR3, the DNA is TGTGCCAGCAGCTACACCGGGACAGGGTACGATGAAAAACTGTTTTTT. Complete variable domain (other parts from reference TRBV7-8 and TRBJ1-4): GAGVSQSPRYKVAKRGQDVALRCDPISGHVSLFWYQQALGQGPEFLTYFQNEAQLDKSGLPSDRFFAERPEGSVSTLKIQRTQQEDSAVYLCASSYTGTGYDEKLFFGSGTQLSVL.

The chain is built from TRBV28 and TRBJ1-1; D not certain. Trimming shortened V by 7 bases and J by 11 bases, and 14 bases separated the two germline ends. The CDR3 runs 11 residues. Germline lookup yields CDR1 MDHEN and CDR2 SYDVKM. The CDR3 coding sequence is TGTGCCAGCACCAATAATCGTCGGGCTTTCTTT. Translating gives CASTNNRRAFF.

The chain links TRBV27 to TRBJ2-5; D is possibly TRBD1 (6 bases). This CDR3 has 13 residues. V lost 5 bases and J lost 5, with 12 bases in between. Germline V CDR1 and CDR2: MNHEY, SMNVEV (reference sequence). CDR3 residues: CASSHNRAETQYF. The CDR3 region has the DNA TGTGCCAGCAGTCATAACAGGGCTGAGACCCAGTACTTC.

The chain recombines TRBV6-1 with TRBJ2-7, with D tentatively TRBD1 (5 bases). Trimming took 4 bases from V and 1 from J, leaving 11 bases between them. CDR3 length equals 14 residues. Germline V gene data show CDR1 as MNHNS and CDR2 as SASEGT. The CDR3 region is CASSGPGKSYEQYF. CDR3 coding DNA: TGTGCCAGCAGTGGGCCAGGGAAGTCCTACGAGCAGTACTTC.